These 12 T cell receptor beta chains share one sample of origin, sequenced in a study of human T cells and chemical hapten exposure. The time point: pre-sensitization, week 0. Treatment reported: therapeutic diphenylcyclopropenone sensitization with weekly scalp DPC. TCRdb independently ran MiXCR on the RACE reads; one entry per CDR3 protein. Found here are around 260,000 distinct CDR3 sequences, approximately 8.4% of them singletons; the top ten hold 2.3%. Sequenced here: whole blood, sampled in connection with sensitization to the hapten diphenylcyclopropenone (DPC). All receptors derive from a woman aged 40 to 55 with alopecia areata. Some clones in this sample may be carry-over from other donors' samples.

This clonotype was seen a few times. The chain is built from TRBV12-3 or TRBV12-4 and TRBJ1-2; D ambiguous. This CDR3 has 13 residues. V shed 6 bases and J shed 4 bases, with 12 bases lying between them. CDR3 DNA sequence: TGTGCCAGCAGCTGGGGAGGGAGCTATGGCTACACCTTC. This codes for CASSWGGSYGYTF.

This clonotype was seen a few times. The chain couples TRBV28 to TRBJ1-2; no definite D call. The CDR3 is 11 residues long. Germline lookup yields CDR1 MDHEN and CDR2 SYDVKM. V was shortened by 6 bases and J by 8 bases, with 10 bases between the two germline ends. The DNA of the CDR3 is TGTGCCAGCAGCGGGAGAGGCGGCTACACCTTC. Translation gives CASSGRGGYTF.

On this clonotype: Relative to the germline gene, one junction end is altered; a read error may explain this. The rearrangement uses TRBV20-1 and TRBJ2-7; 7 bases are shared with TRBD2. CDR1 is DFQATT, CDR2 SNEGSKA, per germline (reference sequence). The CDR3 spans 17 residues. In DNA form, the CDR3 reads TGCAGTGCTAGAGACGTCTTCACTAGCGCTAGCTCCCACGAGCAGTACTTC. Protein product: CSARDVFTSASSHEQYF.

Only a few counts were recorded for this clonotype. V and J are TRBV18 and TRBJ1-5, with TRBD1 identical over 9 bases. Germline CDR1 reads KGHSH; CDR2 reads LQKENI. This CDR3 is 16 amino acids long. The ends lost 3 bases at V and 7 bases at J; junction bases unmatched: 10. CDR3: CASSPADRGPWQPQHF. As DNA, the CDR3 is TGTGCCAGCTCACCCGCGGACAGGGGACCTTGGCAGCCCCAGCATTTT.

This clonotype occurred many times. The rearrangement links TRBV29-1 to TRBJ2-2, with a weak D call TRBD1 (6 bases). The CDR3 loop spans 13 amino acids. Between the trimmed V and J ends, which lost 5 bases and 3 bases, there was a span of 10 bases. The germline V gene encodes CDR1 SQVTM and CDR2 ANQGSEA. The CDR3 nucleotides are TGCAGCGTTTCCTCAGGGGACACCGGGGAGCTGTTTTTT. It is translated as CSVSSGDTGELFF.

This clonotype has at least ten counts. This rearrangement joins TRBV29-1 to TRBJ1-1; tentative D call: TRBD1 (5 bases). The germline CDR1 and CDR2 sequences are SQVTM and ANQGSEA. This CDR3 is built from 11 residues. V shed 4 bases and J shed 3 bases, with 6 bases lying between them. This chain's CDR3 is CSVGRDTEAFF. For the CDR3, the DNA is TGCAGCGTTGGCAGGGACACTGAAGCTTTCTTT.

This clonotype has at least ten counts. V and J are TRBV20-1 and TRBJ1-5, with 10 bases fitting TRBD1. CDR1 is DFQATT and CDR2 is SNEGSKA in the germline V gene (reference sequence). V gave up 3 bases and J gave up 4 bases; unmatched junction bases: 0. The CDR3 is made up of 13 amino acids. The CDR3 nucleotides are TGCAGTGCTAGGGACAGGGGGAATCAGCCCCAGCATTTT. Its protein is CSARDRGNQPQHF.

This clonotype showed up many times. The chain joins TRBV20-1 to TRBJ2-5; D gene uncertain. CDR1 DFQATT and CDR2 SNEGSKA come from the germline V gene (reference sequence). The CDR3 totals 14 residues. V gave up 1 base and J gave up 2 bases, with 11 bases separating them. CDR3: CSARGFPRQETQYF. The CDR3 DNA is TGCAGTGCTAGAGGTTTTCCTCGACAAGAGACCCAGTACTTC.

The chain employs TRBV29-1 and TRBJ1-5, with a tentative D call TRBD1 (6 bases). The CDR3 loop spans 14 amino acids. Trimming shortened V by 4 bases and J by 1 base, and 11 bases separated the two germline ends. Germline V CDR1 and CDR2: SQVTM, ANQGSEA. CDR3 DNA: TGCAGCGTTGCAACAGGGACAAGCAATCAGCCCCAGCATTTT. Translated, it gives CSVATGTSNQPQHF. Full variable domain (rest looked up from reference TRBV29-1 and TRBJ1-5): SAVISQKPSRDICQRGTSLTIQCQVDSQVTMMFWYRQQPGQSLTLIATANQGSEATYESGFVIDKFPISRPNLTFSTLTVSNMSPEDSSIYLCSVATGTSNQPQHFGDGTRLSIL.

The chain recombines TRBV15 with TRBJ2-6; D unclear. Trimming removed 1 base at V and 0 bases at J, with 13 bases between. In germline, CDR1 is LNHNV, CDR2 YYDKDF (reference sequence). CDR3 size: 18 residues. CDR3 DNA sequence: TGTGCCACCAGCAGAGCGGTGCAGCCGCTCTCTGGGGCCAACGTCCTGACTTTC. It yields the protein CATSRAVQPLSGANVLTF.

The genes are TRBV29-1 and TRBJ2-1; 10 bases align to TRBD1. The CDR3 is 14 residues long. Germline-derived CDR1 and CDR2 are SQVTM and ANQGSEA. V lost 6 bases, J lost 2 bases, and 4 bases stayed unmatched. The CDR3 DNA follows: TGCAGCGTCGCCGGGACAGGGGCCTACAATGAGCAGTTCTTC. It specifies CSVAGTGAYNEQFF.

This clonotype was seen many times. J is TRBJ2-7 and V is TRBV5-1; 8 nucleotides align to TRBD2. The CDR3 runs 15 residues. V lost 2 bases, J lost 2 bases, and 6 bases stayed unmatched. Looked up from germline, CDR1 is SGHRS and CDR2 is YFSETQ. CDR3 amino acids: CASSLMSGSTYEQYF. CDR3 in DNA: TGCGCCAGCAGCTTAATGAGCGGGAGCACCTACGAGCAGTACTTC. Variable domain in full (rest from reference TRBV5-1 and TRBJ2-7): KAGVTQTPRYLIKTRGQQVTLSCSPISGHRSVSWYQQTPGQGLQFLFEYFSETQRNKGNFPGRFSGRQFSNSRSEMNVSTLELGDSALYLCASSLMSGSTYEQYFGPGTRLTVT.